One sample yielded the 26 T cell receptor beta chains listed below, sequenced in a study of control samples from healthy donors and cancer patients. Assay: immunoSEQ multiplex PCR; the TCRdb copy retains only in-frame clones and omits some. The repertoire includes 100,000 to 150,000 clones, around nine tenths of them detected once, and approximately 9% sits in the top ten. Sequencing input: blood. All receptors come from a man aged 35-49 years in good health.

The chain employs TRBV5-8 and TRBJ2-3; D tentatively fits TRBD1 or TRBD2 (6 bases each). Per the germline V gene, CDR1 is SGHTS and CDR2 is YDEGEE. With 1 base removed from V and 0 bases from J, the gap between germline ends came to 18 bases. This CDR3 is built from 18 residues. The DNA of the CDR3 is TGTGCCAGCAGCTTGTGGGGGGCGGCAGGGCGCAGCACAGATACGCAGTATTTT. Its protein is CASSLWGAAGRSTDTQYF. The whole variable domain, filled in from reference TRBV5-8 and TRBJ2-3, reads EAGVTQSPTHLIKTRGQQATLRCSPISGHTSVYWYQQALGLGLQFLLWYDEGEERNRGNFPPRFSGRQFPNYSSELNVNALELEDSALYLCASSLWGAAGRSTDTQYFGPGTRLTVL.

The CDR3 loop is CASSKEGGNYGYTF. The CDR3 region has the DNA TGTGCCAGCAGCAAAGAAGGGGGGAACTATGGCTACACCTTC. V usage is TRBV21-1 and J usage is TRBJ1-2. TRBV21-1 is assigned pseudogene status. The CDR3 contains 14 residues.

V is TRBV25-1 and J is TRBJ2-3; TRBD2 aligns across 14 bases. Germline CDR1 MGHDK, CDR2 SYGVNS. V trimming: 3 bases; J trimming: 6 bases; junction bases outside the gene matches: 11. The CDR3 runs to 18 residues. The CDR3 DNA reads TGTGCCAGCAGTGACGCCGGGACTAGCGGGGGAACGGCGGATACGCAGTATTTT. The encoded protein is CASSDAGTSGGTADTQYF.

As regards this clone: The sample contains more than one DNA sequence encoding this CDR3. The chain has TRBV5-6 and TRBJ1-1; no clear D. The V gene's germline CDR1 is SGHDT and CDR2 YYEEEE. This CDR3 region has 12 residues. Trimming took off 5 bases at V and 1 base at J, with 6 bases between the two ends. Written as DNA, the CDR3 is TGTGCCAGCAGTTTTGGGAACACTGAAGCTTTCTTT. Amino acids: CASSFGNTEAFF.

The CDR3 is CATSENRDNSPLHF. CDR3 nucleotide sequence: TGTGCCACCAGTGAAAACAGGGATAATTCACCCCTCCACTTT. This chain uses TRBV24-1 with TRBJ1-6; possibly TRBD1 for D (6 bases). Per germline, CDR1 KGHDR and CDR2 SFDVKD. The ends were cut back, 4 bases at V and 5 bases at J, with 8 bases in the middle. The CDR3 runs to 14 residues.

CDR3 sequence reads: CASSPPSSYEQYF. As DNA, the CDR3 is TGTGCCAGCAGCCCCCCTAGCAGTTACGAGCAGTACTTC. V gene TRBV7-2 combines with J gene TRBJ2-7; D is perhaps TRBD2 (5 bases). V was pared by 5 bases and J by 4 bases, with 12 bases between. Germline V gives CDR1 SGHTA, CDR2 FQGNSA. The CDR3 sequence is 13 residues long.

A word on this clone: At one end the junction does not follow the germline gene, possibly because of a read error. This chain links TRBV6-5 with TRBJ2-7; the match to TRBD2 covers 9 bases. Germline CDR1 reads MNHEY; CDR2 reads SVGAGI. The CDR3 has 15 amino acids. For the CDR3, the DNA is TGTGCCAGCAAAGCGGGGGGCTTTCTCTCCCACGAGCAGTACTTC. As protein: CASKAGGFLSHEQYF.

The rearrangement joins TRBV10-1 to TRBJ2-4; D is tentatively TRBD1 or TRBD2 (6 bases each). CDR1 and CDR2 (germline): WNHNN, SYGVQD (reference sequence). The CDR3 spans 15 residues. V lost 0 bases and J 9 bases, leaving 15 bases between the germline ends. DNA for the CDR3: TGCGCCAGCAGTGAGTCTCTTTCCGGGGGCGGCATTCAGTACTTC. It yields the protein CASSESLSGGGIQYF.

V gene TRBV3-1 (or the pseudogene TRBV3-2) combines with J gene TRBJ1-6, with 8 bases aligning to TRBD1. J lost 8 bases, V lost 0 bases, and 30 bases had no gene match. CDR3 length equals 24 residues. Germline V gene sequence: CDR1 LGHDT, CDR2 YNNKEL (reference sequence). This chain's CDR3 is CASSQDGFIAPANQIRGRHSPLHF. The CDR3 DNA sequence: TGTGCCAGCAGCCAAGACGGTTTCATCGCCCCCGCTAACCAAATCAGGGGGCGTCATTCACCCCTCCACTTT.

The V gene is TRBV5-8, the J gene TRBJ1-1, with D perhaps TRBD1 (6 bases). Germline CDR1 reads SGHTS; CDR2 reads YDEGEE. V shed 4 bases and J shed 4 bases, with 17 bases lying between them. The CDR3 is made up of 15 amino acids. The CDR3 reads CASSADWGHRTEAFF. Written as DNA, the CDR3 is TGTGCCAGCAGCGCGGACTGGGGACACCGCACTGAAGCTTTCTTT.

V is TRBV7-2 and J is TRBJ2-5; either TRBD1 or TRBD2 may fit D (6 bases each). Deletions cut 6 bases from V and 5 bases from J, with 13 bases between. The CDR3 has 13 amino acids. Germline V gene data show CDR1 as SGHTA and CDR2 as FQGNSA. The CDR3 DNA reads as TGTGCCAGCAGTGGTTTGGGGGGCGAGACCCAGTACTTC. Translation gives CASSGLGGETQYF.

This clone was recorded only once. The CDR3: CASSQGTLGVYGYTF. As DNA, the CDR3 is TGCGCCAGCAGCCAGGGGACTCTTGGGGTCTATGGCTACACCTTC. The chain has TRBV4-3 and TRBJ1-2; maybe TRBD1 (5 bases). There are 15 residues in the CDR3. The V end lost 3 bases, the J end lost 4 bases, and 15 bases lay between the germline ends. Germline lookup yields CDR1 LGHNA and CDR2 YSLEER.

The chain recombines TRBV6-5 with TRBJ1-1; the match to TRBD1 covers 7 bases. CDR3 length: 13 residues. The germline V gene encodes CDR1 MNHEY and CDR2 SVGAGI. J was trimmed by 1 base and V by 6 bases; bases with no gene match: 2. The CDR3 DNA follows: TGTGCCAGCAGGCGGGACAGGAACACTGAAGCTTTCTTT. Translated, it gives CASRRDRNTEAFF.

The chain uses TRBV4-2 and TRBJ2-6, with D possibly being TRBD1 (6 bases). V shed 1 base and J shed 1 base, with 20 bases lying between them. Germline loops: CDR1 LGHNA, CDR2 YNFKEQ. The length of the CDR3 is 20 residues. The CDR3 DNA reads TGTGCCAGCAGCCAAGTTATCGGGGCAGGGGAAACTTCTGGGGCCAACGTCCTGACTTTC. Translating it yields CASSQVIGAGETSGANVLTF.

The chain has TRBV4-3 and TRBJ1-1; 7 bases line up with TRBD1. The length of the CDR3 is 15 residues. The V segment lost 1 base and the J segment 1 base; nucleotides outside the gene matches: 3. The germline CDR1 and CDR2 sequences are LGHNA and YSLEER. Here the CDR3 DNA reads TGCGCCAGCAGCCAAGGGAGGACAGGGAACACTGAAGCTTTCTTT. This sequence encodes CASSQGRTGNTEAFF.

This rearrangement joins TRBV5-1 to TRBJ1-1; 7 bases are shared with TRBD1. J was trimmed by 0 bases and V by 3 bases; bases with no gene match: 11. CDR1 and CDR2 from the germline V gene are SGHRS and YFSETQ. The length of the CDR3 is 17 residues. The CDR3 region has the DNA TGCGCCAGCAGCTCACAGGGGAGGTGGGGTATGAACACTGAAGCTTTCTTT. It specifies CASSSQGRWGMNTEAFF.

The rearrangement joins TRBV4-3 to TRBJ2-2, with D unclear. The CDR3 length is 17 residues. Trimming took 0 bases from V and 4 from J, leaving 15 bases between them. The germline gives CDR1 LGHNA, CDR2 YSLEER. The CDR3 nucleotides are TGCGCCAGCAGCCAAGATTCAACCGGAAGGAGCACCGGGGAGCTGTTTTTT. This sequence encodes CASSQDSTGRSTGELFF.

The chain carries TRBV25-1 and TRBJ1-1; D is unresolved. This CDR3 is 15 amino acids long. The V gene's germline CDR1 is MGHDK and CDR2 SYGVNS. Trimming pared 4 bases from V and 6 bases from J, leaving 18 bases between. CDR3 bases: TGTGCCAGCAGTGCGGAGAGCGGGTTAAGCTCTGAAGCTTTCTTT. Amino acids: CASSAESGLSSEAFF.

The chain has TRBV4-3 and TRBJ2-2; possibly TRBD1 for D (6 bases). Germline CDR1 LGHNA, CDR2 YSLEER. V gave up 1 base and J gave up 5 bases, with 17 bases separating them. This CDR3 is 17 amino acids long. The CDR3 reads CASSQVASIRGTGELFF. The CDR3 region has the DNA TGCGCCAGCAGCCAAGTAGCCTCAATTAGGGGGACCGGGGAGCTGTTTTTT.

The chain couples TRBV5-5 to TRBJ2-1; D is possibly TRBD2 (5 bases). V lost 2 bases and J 3 bases, leaving 15 bases between the germline ends. Germline CDR1 SGHKS, CDR2 YYEKEE (reference sequence). The CDR3 extends over 16 amino acids. For the CDR3, the DNA is TGTGCCAGCAGCTTACTGGACGCCGGAGGCTACAATGAGCAGTTCTTC. Translation: CASSLLDAGGYNEQFF.

Comments on this clone: Other DNA sequences within the sample encode an identical CDR3. V and J are TRBV5-1 and TRBJ1-1; D not certain. The V and J ends lost 4 bases and 5 bases respectively, with 15 bases between them. Germline CDR1 is SGHRS and CDR2 is YFSETQ. The CDR3 is made up of 14 amino acids. The CDR3 DNA reads TGCGCCAGCAGCCCCCACACGGGGAATACTGAAGCTTTCTTT. As protein: CASSPHTGNTEAFF.

This clone showed up just once. J is TRBJ1-1 and V is TRBV18, with 9 nucleotides matching TRBD1. The length of the CDR3 is 15 residues. From germline, CDR1 is KGHSH and CDR2 LQKENI. The junction had 7 bases not matched to a gene; V was cut back by 3 bases and J by 5 bases. In DNA, the CDR3 is TGTGCCAGCTCACCGGACCCCGACAGGGGGACTGAAGCTTTCTTT. Translated, it gives CASSPDPDRGTEAFF.

The chain employs TRBV27 and TRBJ1-4; 10 bases are a match to TRBD1. Germline CDR1 reads MNHEY; CDR2 reads SMNVEV (reference sequence). The CDR3 is 15 residues long. V lost 3 bases to trimming and J lost 8 bases; unmatched junction nucleotides: 6. The CDR3 region is CASSFLGTGAEKLFF. CDR3 nucleotide sequence: TGTGCCAGCAGTTTTCTGGGGACAGGGGCCGAAAAACTGTTTTTT.

The rearrangement links TRBV21-1 to TRBJ2-6. TRBV21-1 represents a pseudogene. This CDR3 spans 15 amino acids. CDR3 nucleotide sequence: TGTGCCAGCAGCAAAGAAAGCTCTGGGGCCAACGTCCTGACTTTC. Translated: CASSKESSGANVLTF.

In its sample, this clone was seen once. The chain combines TRBV11-3 with TRBJ2-2; 9 bases agree with TRBD2. CDR1 is SGHNT, CDR2 YENEEA, per germline. V dropped 5 bases and J dropped 5; count of bases not matched to a gene: 12. The CDR3 is 17 amino acids. The CDR3: CASSPLPGLARTGELFF. The DNA of the CDR3 is TGTGCCAGCAGCCCCTTACCGGGACTAGCTCGTACCGGGGAGCTGTTTTTT. Supplemented by reference TRBV11-3 and TRBJ2-2, the full variable domain reads EAGVVQSPRYKIIEKKQPVAFWCNPISGHNTLYWYLQNLGQGPELLIRYENEEAVDDSQLPKDRFSAERLKGVDSTLKIQPAELGDSAVYLCASSPLPGLARTGELFFGEGSRLTVL.

This clone has a single count. The chain is built from TRBV2 and TRBJ1-5; D is unclear. CDR1 is SNHLY and CDR2 is FYNNEI in the germline V gene. The CDR3 spans 15 residues. V gave up 4 bases and J gave up 2 bases, with 12 bases separating them. CDR3 bases: TGTGCCAGCAGTGGGGAAAGGTCTCGCAATCAGCCCCAGCATTTT. It yields the protein CASSGERSRNQPQHF.